A single sample gave rise to the 2 T cell receptor beta chains below, sequenced in a study of shared clonotypes between healthy human individuals. Produced via immunoSEQ multiplex PCR; TCRdb's table is partial and in-frame only. The sample includes about 2 million clones, roughly 94% of them seen just once. Positive CCR7 selection of CD45RO-negative cells yielded the naive CD8 cells, and terminally differentiated effector memory CD45RA+ cells were excluded. Specimen: naive CD8+ T cells sorted from blood. These receptors were taken from a man between 18 and 35 years old in good health.

This chain joins TRBV4-1 and TRBJ2-7, with 14 nucleotides matching TRBD2. The CDR3 is made up of 19 amino acids. V trimming: 4 bases; J trimming: 0 bases; junction bases outside the gene matches: 11. Germline CDR1 and CDR2: MGHRA and YSYEKL. CDR3 residues: CASSPISGLAGAFSYEQYF. The CDR3 nucleotides read TGCGCCAGCAGCCCCATTTCGGGACTAGCGGGAGCTTTCTCCTACGAGCAGTACTTC.

The chain has TRBV7-9 and TRBJ1-6; TRBD1 aligns across 7 bases. The CDR3 extends over 14 amino acids. Trimming took 5 bases from V and 7 from J; bases not matched to a gene: 5. Per the germline V gene, CDR1 is SEHNR and CDR2 is FQNEAQ (reference sequence). CDR3 in DNA: TGTGCCAGCAGCGGAACAGGGGACAATTCACCCCTCCACTTT. Its protein product is CASSGTGDNSPLHF.